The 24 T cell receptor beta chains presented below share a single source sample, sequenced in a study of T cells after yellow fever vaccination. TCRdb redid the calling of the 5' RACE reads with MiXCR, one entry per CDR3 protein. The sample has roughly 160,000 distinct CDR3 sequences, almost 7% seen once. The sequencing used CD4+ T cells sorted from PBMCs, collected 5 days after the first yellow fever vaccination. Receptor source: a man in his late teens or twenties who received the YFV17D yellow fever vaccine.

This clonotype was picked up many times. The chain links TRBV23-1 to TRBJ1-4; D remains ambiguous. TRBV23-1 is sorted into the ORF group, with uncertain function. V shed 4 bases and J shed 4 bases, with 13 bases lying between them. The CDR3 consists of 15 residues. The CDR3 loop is CASSREEPHNEKLFF. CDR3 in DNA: TGCGCCAGCAGTCGAGAGGAGCCGCATAATGAAAAACTGTTTTTT.

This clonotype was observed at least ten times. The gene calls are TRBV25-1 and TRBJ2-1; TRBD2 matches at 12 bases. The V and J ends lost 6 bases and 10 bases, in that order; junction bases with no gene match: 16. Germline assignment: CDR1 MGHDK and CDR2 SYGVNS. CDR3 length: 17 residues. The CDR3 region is CASRENSSGGAKPEQFF. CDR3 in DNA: TGTGCCAGCAGAGAAAACTCTAGCGGGGGGGCCAAGCCCGAGCAGTTCTTC.

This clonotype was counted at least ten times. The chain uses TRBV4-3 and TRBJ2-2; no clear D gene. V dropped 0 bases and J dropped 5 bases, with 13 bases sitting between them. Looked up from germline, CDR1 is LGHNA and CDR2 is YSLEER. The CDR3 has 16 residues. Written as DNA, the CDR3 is TGCGCCAGCAGCCAAGATCCAAACCCCCGGACCGGGGAGCTGTTTTTT. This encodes CASSQDPNPRTGELFF.

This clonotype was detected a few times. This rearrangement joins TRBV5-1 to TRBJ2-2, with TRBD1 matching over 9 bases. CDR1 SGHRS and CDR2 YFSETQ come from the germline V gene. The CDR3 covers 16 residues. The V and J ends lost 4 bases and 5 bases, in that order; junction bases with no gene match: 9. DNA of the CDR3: TGCGCCAGCAGCCCGCCAGGACAGGGGAGGACCGGGGAGCTGTTTTTT. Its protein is CASSPPGQGRTGELFF.

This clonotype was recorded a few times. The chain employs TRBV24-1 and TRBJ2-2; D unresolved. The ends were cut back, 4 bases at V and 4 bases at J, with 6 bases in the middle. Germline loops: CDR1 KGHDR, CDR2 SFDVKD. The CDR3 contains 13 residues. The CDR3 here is CATSEKSTGELFF. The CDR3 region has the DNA TGTGCCACCAGTGAGAAGAGCACCGGGGAGCTGTTTTTT.

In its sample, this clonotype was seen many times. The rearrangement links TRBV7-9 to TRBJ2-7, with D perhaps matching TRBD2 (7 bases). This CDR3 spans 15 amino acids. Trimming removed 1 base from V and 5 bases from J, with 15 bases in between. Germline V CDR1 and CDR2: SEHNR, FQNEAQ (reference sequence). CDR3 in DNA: TGTGCCAGCAGCTTAGTCGCGGGGGCCACCCACGAGCAGTACTTC. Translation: CASSLVAGATHEQYF. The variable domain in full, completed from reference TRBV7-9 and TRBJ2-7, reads DTGVSQNPRHKITKRGQNVTFRCDPISEHNRLYWYRQTLGQGPEFLTYFQNEAQLEKSRLLSDRFSAERPKGSFSTLEIQRTEQGDSAMYLCASSLVAGATHEQYFGPGTRLTVT.

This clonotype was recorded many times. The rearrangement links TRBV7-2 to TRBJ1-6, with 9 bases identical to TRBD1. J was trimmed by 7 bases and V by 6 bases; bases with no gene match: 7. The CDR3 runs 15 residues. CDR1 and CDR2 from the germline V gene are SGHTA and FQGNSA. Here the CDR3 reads CASRFTGQGNSPLHF. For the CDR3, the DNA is TGTGCCAGCAGATTTACTGGACAGGGGAATTCACCCCTCCACTTT.

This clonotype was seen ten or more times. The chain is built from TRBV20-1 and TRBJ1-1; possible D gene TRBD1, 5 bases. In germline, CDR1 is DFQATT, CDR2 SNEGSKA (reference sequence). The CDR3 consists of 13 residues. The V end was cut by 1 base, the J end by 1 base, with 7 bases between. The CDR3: CSARGGGNTEAFF. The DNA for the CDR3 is TGCAGTGCTAGAGGGGGGGGGAACACTGAAGCTTTCTTT.

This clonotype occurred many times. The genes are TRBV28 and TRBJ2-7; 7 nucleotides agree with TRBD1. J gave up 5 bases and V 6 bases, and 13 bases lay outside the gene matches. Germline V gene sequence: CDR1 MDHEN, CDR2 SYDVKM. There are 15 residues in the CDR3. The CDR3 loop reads CASSPGGQFTDEQYV. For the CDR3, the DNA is TGTGCCAGCAGCCCTGGGGGACAGTTCACCGACGAGCAGTACGTC.

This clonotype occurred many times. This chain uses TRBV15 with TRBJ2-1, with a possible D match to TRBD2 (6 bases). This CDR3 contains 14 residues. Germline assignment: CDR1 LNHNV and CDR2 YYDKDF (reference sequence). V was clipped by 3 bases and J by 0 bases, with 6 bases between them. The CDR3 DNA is TGTGCCACCAGCAGGACTAGCTCCTACAATGAGCAGTTCTTC. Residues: CATSRTSSYNEQFF.

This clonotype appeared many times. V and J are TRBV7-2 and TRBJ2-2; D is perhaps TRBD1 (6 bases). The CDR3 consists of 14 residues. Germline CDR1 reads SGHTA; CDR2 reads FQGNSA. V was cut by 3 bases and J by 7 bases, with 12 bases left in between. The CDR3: CASSFLTGFGELFF. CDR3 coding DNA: TGTGCCAGCAGCTTTCTTACAGGGTTCGGGGAGCTGTTTTTT.

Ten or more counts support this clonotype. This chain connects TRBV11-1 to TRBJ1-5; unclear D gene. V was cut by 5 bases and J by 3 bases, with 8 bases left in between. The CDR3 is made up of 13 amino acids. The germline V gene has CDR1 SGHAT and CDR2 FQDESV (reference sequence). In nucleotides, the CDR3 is TGTGCCAGCAGCCGAGGGTACAATCAGCCCCAGCATTTT. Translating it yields CASSRGYNQPQHF.

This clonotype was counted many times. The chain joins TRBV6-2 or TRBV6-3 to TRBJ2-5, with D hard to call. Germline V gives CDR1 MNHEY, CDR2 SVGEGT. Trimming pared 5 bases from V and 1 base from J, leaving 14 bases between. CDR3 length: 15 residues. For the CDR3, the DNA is TGTGCCAGCAGTAGCCTAACGGGCGTCCAAGAGACCCAGTACTTC. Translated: CASSSLTGVQETQYF.

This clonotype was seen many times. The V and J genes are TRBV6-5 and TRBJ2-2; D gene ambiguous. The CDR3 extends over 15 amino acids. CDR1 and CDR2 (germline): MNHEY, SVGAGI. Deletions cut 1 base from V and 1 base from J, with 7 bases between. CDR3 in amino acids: CASSYLRLNTGELFF. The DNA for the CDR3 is TGTGCCAGCAGTTACTTAAGGTTGAACACCGGGGAGCTGTTTTTT.

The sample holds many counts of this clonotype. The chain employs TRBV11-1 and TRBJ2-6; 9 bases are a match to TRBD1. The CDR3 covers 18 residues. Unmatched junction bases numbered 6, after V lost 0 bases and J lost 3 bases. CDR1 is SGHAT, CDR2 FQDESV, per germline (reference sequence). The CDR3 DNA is TGTGCCAGCAGCTTAGCGGGGACAGGGCCCTATGGGGCCAACGTCCTGACTTTC. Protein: CASSLAGTGPYGANVLTF.

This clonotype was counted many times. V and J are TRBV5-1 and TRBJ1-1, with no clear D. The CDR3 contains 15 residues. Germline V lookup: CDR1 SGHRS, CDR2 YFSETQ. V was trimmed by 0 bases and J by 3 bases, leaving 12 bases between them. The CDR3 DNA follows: TGCGCCAGCAGCTTGGGTTTCGGGAAGGACACTGAAGCTTTCTTT. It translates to CASSLGFGKDTEAFF.

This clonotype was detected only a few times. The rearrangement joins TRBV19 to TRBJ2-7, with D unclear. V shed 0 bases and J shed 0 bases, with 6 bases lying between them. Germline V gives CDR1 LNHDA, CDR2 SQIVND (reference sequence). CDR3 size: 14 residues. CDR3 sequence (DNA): TGTGCCAGTAGTATAGACGTCTTCTCCTACGAGCAGTACGTC. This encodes CASSIDVFSYEQYV.

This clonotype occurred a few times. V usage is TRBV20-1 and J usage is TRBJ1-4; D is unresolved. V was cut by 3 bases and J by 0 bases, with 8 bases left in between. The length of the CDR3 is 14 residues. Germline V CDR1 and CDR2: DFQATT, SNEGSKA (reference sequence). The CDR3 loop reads CSASMFATNEKLFF. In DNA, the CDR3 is TGCAGTGCTAGTATGTTTGCAACTAATGAAAAACTGTTTTTT.

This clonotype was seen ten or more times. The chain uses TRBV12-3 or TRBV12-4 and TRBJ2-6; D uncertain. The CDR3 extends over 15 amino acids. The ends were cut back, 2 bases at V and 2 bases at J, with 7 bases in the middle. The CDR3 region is CASSLRAAGANVLTF. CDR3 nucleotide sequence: TGTGCCAGCAGTTTACGGGCTGCTGGGGCCAACGTCCTGACTTTC.

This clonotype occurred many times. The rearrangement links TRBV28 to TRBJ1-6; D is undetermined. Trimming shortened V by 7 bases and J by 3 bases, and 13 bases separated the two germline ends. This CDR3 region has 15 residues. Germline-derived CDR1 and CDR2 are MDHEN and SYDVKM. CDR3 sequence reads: CASNRPGFYNSPLHF. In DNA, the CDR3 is TGTGCCAGCAACCGACCCGGGTTCTATAATTCACCCCTCCACTTT.

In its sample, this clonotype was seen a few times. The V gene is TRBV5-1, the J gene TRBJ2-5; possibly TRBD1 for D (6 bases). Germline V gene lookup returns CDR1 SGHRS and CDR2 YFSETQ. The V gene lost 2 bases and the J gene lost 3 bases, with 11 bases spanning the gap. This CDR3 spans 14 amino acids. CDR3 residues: CASSLTGPEETQYF. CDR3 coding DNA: TGCGCCAGCAGCTTAACAGGGCCGGAAGAGACCCAGTACTTC.

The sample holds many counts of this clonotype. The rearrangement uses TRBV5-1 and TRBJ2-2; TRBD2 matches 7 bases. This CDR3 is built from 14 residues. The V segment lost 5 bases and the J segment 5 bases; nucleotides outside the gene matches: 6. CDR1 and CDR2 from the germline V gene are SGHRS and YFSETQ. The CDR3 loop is CASRGRGDTGELFF. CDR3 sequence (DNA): TGCGCCAGCAGAGGGAGGGGCGATACCGGGGAGCTGTTTTTT. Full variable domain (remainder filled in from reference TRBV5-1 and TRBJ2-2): KAGVTQTPRYLIKTRGQQVTLSCSPISGHRSVSWYQQTPGQGLQFLFEYFSETQRNKGNFPGRFSGRQFSNSRSEMNVSTLELGDSALYLCASRGRGDTGELFFGEGSRLTVL.

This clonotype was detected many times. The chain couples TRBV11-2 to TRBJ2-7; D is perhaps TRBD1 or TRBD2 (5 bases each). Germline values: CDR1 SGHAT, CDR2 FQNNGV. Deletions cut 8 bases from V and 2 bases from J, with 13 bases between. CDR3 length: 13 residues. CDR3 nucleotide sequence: TGTGCCAGCGGACACGCGGGCCCCTACGAGCAGTACGTC. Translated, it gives CASGHAGPYEQYV.

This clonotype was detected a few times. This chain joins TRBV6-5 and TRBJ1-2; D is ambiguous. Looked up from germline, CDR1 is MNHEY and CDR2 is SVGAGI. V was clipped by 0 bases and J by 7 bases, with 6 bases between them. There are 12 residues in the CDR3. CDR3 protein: CASSYSAGGYTF. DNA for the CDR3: TGTGCCAGCAGTTACTCTGCCGGTGGCTACACCTTC.